This is a list of T cell receptor beta chains from one sample in a study of radiation and T cells in renal cell carcinoma. Clones were sequenced by immunoSEQ multiplex PCR, and TCRdb holds only the in-frame ones, with some missing. In the table there are about 59,000 clones, roughly 79% of which are singletons. The sequencing here drew on blood, taken from a patient whose treatment included radiotherapy and nephrectomy. The receptors derive from a man aged 55 to 69 with renal cell carcinoma. Each CDR3 is given with its conserved first and last residue. A D gene is named only where the DNA matches it firmly. The size entry is marked missing in some rows and otherwise reads once, few, many or a size class.

TRBJ2-2	.	TRBV2	.	CASSEADRVTGELFF	TGTGCCAGCAGTGAAGCGGACAGAGTAACCGGGGAGCTGTTTTTT
TRBJ1-4	few	TRBV14	.	CASSPGVTNEKLFF	TGTGCCAGCAGCCCGGGGGTGACCAATGAAAAACTGTTTTTT
TRBJ1-2	once	TRBV7-2	.	CASSNPGEGVDGYTF	TGTGCCAGCAGTAATCCAGGGGAAGGGGTGGATGGCTACACCTTC
TRBJ1-5	.	TRBV6-4	.	CARLGGSNQPQHF	TGTGCCCGCCTGGGAGGTAGCAATCAGCCCCAGCATTTT
TRBJ1-4	.	TRBV6-6	TRBD1	CASSYVTGSTNEKLFF	TGTGCCAGCAGTTACGTGACAGGGTCTACTAATGAAAAACTGTTTTTT
TRBJ2-3	.	TRBV5-1	TRBD1	CASRGQGTDTQYF	TGCGCCAGCAGGGGACAGGGGACAGATACGCAGTATTTT
TRBJ2-2	.	TRBV15	.	CATSRVGAPTGELFF	TGTGCCACCAGCAGAGTCGGGGCGCCAACCGGGGAGCTGTTTTTT
TRBJ1-1	.	TRBV15	.	CATSRDRGTEAFF	TGTGCCACCAGCAGAGATAGGGGCACTGAAGCTTTCTTT
TRBJ2-5	.	TRBV10-2	TRBD2	CASLRTSGGKGTQYF	TGCGCCAGCCTAAGGACTAGCGGGGGGAAGGGGACCCAGTACTTC
TRBJ2-5	few	TRBV27	.	CASSPYQGGRETQYF	TGTGCCAGCAGTCCATACCAGGGGGGGCGAGAGACCCAGTACTTC
TRBJ1-5	.	TRBV7-2	.	CASSLVGGMSNQPQHF	TGTGCCAGCAGCTTAGTTGGGGGGATGAGCAATCAGCCCCAGCATTTT
TRBJ2-1	.	TRBV19	TRBD2	CASSRLAGGRGQFF	TGTGCCAGTAGTAGACTAGCGGGAGGGCGAGGGCAGTTCTTC
TRBJ2-2	.	TRBV6-1	.	CASNSQKYTGELFF	TGTGCCAGCAATTCCCAGAAGTACACCGGGGAGCTGTTTTTT
TRBJ1-2	.	TRBV30	.	CAWSNPTPTGGYTF	TGTGCCTGGAGTAACCCGACCCCCACGGGAGGCTACACCTTC
TRBJ2-1	.	TRBV27	.	CASSLNRGASEQFF	TGTGCCAGCAGTTTAAATCGGGGGGCGTCCGAGCAGTTCTTC
TRBJ2-2	.	TRBV6-1	.	CASSGQLTGELFF	TGTGCCAGCAGTGGACAGCTCACCGGGGAGCTGTTTTTT
TRBJ2-1	.	TRBV27	TRBD2	CASSLWTSGDHNEQFF	TGTGCCAGCAGTTTGTGGACTAGCGGGGACCACAATGAGCAGTTCTTC
TRBJ2-5	.	TRBV11-3	TRBD2	CASSILAGGKETQYF	TGTGCCAGCAGCATTCTAGCGGGAGGTAAAGAGACCCAGTACTTC
TRBJ2-3	.	TRBV27	TRBD2	CASRDYVQDTQYF	TGTGCCAGCCGGGACTATGTACAAGATACGCAGTATTTT
TRBJ1-1	.	TRBV29-1	.	CSVPGGRKDTEAFF	TGCAGCGTCCCCGGGGGAAGGAAGGACACTGAAGCTTTCTTT
TRBJ1-5	.	TRBV2	.	CASRPGSSNQPQHF	TGTGCCAGCAGGCCGGGGAGTAGCAATCAGCCCCAGCATTTT